A selection of T cell receptor beta chains follows, all from one sample in a study of vaccination and CD4 T cells after COVID-19. TCRdb processed the PCR reads anew with MiXCR; each CDR3 protein has one entry. The sample has about 14,000 distinct CDR3 sequences, roughly 55% seen once. For these receptors, no antigen is known. Sequencing input: CD4+ T cells from blood, cultured in vitro. The receptors come from a human donor who had recovered from COVID-19. Each CDR3 is given with its conserved first and last residue.

V	J	CDR3
TRBV27	TRBJ2-1	CASSSRLAVPYNEQFF
TRBV6-1	TRBJ2-7	CASRKAGAGYEQYF
TRBV7-8	TRBJ2-5	CASSPDLETQYF
TRBV10-2	TRBJ2-3	CASSDGFTDTQYF
TRBV10-3	TRBJ2-7	CAISDSSGRAYEQYF
TRBV20-1	TRBJ1-1	CSVLTGGTEAFF
TRBV7-9	TRBJ1-1	CASSLGDRRTEAFF
TRBV20-1	TRBJ2-3	CSARAPVGIDTQYF
TRBV28	TRBJ1-5	CASSLVRGNQPQHF
TRBV19	TRBJ1-5	CASLRPGNQPQHF
TRBV20-1	TRBJ2-5	CSGQQETQYF
TRBV24-1	TRBJ2-4	CATSDGGGARDAKNIQYF
TRBV7-2	TRBJ2-7	CASSLNYYEQYF
TRBV20-1	TRBJ1-2	CSARARTALYGYTF
TRBV20-1	TRBJ2-3	CSARLAGGADTQYF
TRBV7-3	TRBJ2-3	CASGTGGTDTQYF
TRBV19	TRBJ2-2	CASRLAGANTGELFF
TRBV20-1	TRBJ1-5	CSAGTGGNQPQHF
TRBV7-3	TRBJ2-2	CASSPGGELFF
TRBV20-1	TRBJ2-3	CSARGTSGRPRDTQYF
TRBV5-4	TRBJ2-1	CASSQTELAREQFF
TRBV6-1	TRBJ1-2	CASRDYGYTF
TRBV11-3	TRBJ2-2	CASSSGQWTGELFF
TRBV28	TRBJ2-1	CASRESDNEQFF
TRBV19	TRBJ2-3	CASSHTDTQYF
TRBV20-1	TRBJ1-6	CSARDWSINNSPLHF
TRBV27	TRBJ2-4	CASGERVAKNIQYF
TRBV20-1	TRBJ1-6	CSAIEAEGPNSPLHF
TRBV20-1	TRBJ2-2	CSASEGEAGELFF
TRBV7-9	TRBJ2-2	CASSLTRGLFF
TRBV7-8	TRBJ2-7	CASTLGTGDRSYEQYF
TRBV2	TRBJ1-5	CASGGQLSNQPQHF
TRBV18	TRBJ2-3	CASSSTAASTDTQYF
TRBV4-1	TRBJ2-7	CASSQPTSGNLYEQYF
TRBV12-3/TRBV12-4	TRBJ1-5	CASSLVGFSNQPQHF
TRBV10-3	TRBJ2-1	CAISESSSSYNEQFF
TRBV7-9	TRBJ2-3	CASSLVHGGVEADTQYF
TRBV10-3	TRBJ2-5	CAISELAGEVQYF
TRBV19	TRBJ1-2	CASSMLDPKGGYTF
TRBV5-1	TRBJ2-2	CASSLPQGTGELFF
TRBV23-1	TRBJ2-2	CASSLWLYKNRGELFF
TRBV28	TRBJ2-2	CASSLRGRANTGELFF
TRBV6-1	TRBJ1-5	CASSESWNRQGNQPQHF
TRBV11-3	TRBJ2-1	CASSGTDDNEQFF
TRBV11-2	TRBJ1-2	CASSLGGKPHGYTF
TRBV10-2	TRBJ2-5	CASSTLRGKETQYF
TRBV28	TRBJ1-3	CASSLSGGGNTIYF
TRBV14	TRBJ1-2	CASSRIRGRDGYTF
TRBV11-2	TRBJ2-3	CASSFDRENTDTQYF
TRBV20-1	TRBJ1-5	CSAQDSINQPQHF
TRBV19	TRBJ2-5	CASSALRGLGETQYF
TRBV5-1	TRBJ2-5	CASSLVDYYQETQYF
TRBV6-5	TRBJ1-1	CASSYPGSTEAFF
TRBV7-2	TRBJ2-2	CASSSLVRGPVGELFF
TRBV6-5	TRBJ1-2	CASSFAGDRANYGYTF
TRBV19	TRBJ2-5	CASSYDRGSETQYF
TRBV20-1	TRBJ2-7	CSAPRAQINEQYF
TRBV28	TRBJ2-3	CASSFFGTRERGTQYF
TRBV30	TRBJ2-7	CAWSLVGYEQYF
TRBV7-2	TRBJ2-2	CASSSGTSGTYTGELFF